This T cell receptor beta chain was found in a study of cytomegalovirus exposure and HLA in healthy donors. Overall study context: A later analysis reported the same platform for the 90 to 150 validation repertoires and the roughly 700 first-cohort repertoires. The study's findings and limits: Across donors, most TCRs were seen rarely, yet some public ones were widespread. Overall, about 160 TCR beta chains were annotated as cytomegalovirus-associated.

TCRdb keeps only in-frame clones here, not all; method: immunoSEQ multiplex PCR. Here the sample spans 300,000 to 450,000 clones, roughly 88% being singletons. To note about this clone: Antigen unknown.

Separation from the roughly 600-subject first cohort characterized the roughly 130-subject validation cohort, to which the donors belonged. Sequencing was carried out using PBMCs. This TCR was sampled from a young woman in good health and CMV-seronegative.

The CDR3 nucleotides read TGTGCCAGCTCATCAGCACAGGGCGGGAGCACCGGGGAGCTGTTTTTT. It codes for CASSSAQGGSTGELFF. The gene calls are TRBV18 and TRBJ2-2; D might be TRBD2 (7 bases). V was shortened by 5 bases and J by 4 bases, with 17 bases between the two germline ends. Germline CDR1 is KGHSH and CDR2 is LQKENI. The CDR3 runs to 16 residues.